This T cell receptor beta chain was documented in a study of cytomegalovirus exposure and HLA in healthy donors. This clone counts as medium-sized. PCR primers comprised 60 Vbeta and 13 Jbeta primers. Sequencing was performed with immunoSEQ multiplex PCR; in TCRdb, only in-frame clones are kept and a portion is missing. The table shows roughly 100,000 clones, with 65% to 85% occurring only once. This CDR3 contains 14 residues. In germline, CDR1 is LGHNA, CDR2 YSLEER. The ends were cut back, 0 bases at V and 13 bases at J, with 16 bases in the middle. The sample was PBMCs. This clonotype was obtained from a man over 45 in good health and CMV-seropositive. The chain has TRBV4-3 and TRBJ2-4; possible D gene TRBD1, 6 bases. CDR3 in DNA: TGCGCCAGCAGCCAAGATCGGAGGACAGTTTCCCAGTACTTC. Translating gives CASSQDRRTVSQYF.